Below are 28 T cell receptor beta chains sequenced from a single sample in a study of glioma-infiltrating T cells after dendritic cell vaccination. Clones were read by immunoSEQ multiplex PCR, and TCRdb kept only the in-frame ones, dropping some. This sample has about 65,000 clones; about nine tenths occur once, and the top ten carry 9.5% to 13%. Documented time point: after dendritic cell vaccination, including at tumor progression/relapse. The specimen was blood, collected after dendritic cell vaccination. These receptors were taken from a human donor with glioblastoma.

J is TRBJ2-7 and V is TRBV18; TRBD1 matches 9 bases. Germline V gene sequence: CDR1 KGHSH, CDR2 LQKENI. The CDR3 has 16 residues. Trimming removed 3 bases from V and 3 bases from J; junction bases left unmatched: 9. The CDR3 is CASSPPSGTGFYEQYF. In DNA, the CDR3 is TGTGCCAGCTCACCTCCATCCGGGACAGGGTTCTACGAGCAGTACTTC.

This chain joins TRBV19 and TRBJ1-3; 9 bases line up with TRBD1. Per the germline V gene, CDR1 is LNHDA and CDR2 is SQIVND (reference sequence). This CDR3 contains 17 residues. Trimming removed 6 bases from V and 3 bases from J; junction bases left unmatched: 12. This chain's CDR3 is CASSLRMRQGVGNTIYF. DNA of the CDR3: TGTGCCAGTAGCCTAAGGATGCGACAGGGGGTTGGAAACACCATATATTTT.

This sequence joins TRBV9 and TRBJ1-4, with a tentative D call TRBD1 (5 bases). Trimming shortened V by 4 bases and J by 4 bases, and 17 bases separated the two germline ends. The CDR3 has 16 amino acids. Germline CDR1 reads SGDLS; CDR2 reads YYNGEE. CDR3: CASSPHAGGGNEKLFF. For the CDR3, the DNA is TGTGCCAGCAGCCCTCATGCGGGGGGAGGTAATGAAAAACTGTTTTTT.

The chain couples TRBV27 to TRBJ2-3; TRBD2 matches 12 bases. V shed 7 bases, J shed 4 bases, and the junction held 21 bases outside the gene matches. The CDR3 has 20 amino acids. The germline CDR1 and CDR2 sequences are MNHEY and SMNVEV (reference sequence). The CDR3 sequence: CASTPSGRLAGGLRADTQYF. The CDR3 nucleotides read TGTGCCAGCACCCCGTCAGGCCGGCTAGCGGGAGGGCTCCGGGCAGATACGCAGTATTTT.

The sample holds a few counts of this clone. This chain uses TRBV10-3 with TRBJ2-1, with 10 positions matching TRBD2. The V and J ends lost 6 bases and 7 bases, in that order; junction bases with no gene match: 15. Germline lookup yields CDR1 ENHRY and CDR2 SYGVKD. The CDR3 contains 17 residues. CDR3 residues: CAISGAGLATPVNEQFF. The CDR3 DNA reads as TGTGCCATCAGCGGCGCGGGACTAGCGACACCCGTGAATGAGCAGTTCTTC.

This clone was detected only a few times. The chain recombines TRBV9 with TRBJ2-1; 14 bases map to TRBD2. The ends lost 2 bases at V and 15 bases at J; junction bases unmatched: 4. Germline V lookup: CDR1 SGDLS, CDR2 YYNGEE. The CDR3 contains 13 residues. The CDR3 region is CASSVGTSGSLFF. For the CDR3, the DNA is TGTGCCAGCAGCGTTGGGACTAGCGGGAGTCTGTTCTTC.

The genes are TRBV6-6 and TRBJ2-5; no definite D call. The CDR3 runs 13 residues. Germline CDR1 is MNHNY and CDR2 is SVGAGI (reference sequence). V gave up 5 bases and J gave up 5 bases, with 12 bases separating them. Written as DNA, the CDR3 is TGTGCCAGCAGTACAACTTTCGGGGAGACCCAGTACTTC. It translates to CASSTTFGETQYF.

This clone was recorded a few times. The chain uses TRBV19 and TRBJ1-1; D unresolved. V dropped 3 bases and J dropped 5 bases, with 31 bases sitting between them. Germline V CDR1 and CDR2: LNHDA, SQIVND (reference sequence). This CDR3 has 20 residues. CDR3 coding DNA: TGTGCCAGTAGTATCCCCCGGGGAGGGAGAACTCGAATGACGGGAACTGAAGCTTTCTTT. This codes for CASSIPRGGRTRMTGTEAFF.

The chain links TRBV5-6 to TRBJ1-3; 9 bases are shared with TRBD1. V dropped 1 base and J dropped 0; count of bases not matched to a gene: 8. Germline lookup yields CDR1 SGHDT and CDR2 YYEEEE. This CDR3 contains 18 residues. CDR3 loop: CASSLSGQGHFSGNTIYF. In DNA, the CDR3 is TGTGCCAGCAGCTTGTCCGGACAGGGGCACTTCTCTGGAAACACCATATATTTT.

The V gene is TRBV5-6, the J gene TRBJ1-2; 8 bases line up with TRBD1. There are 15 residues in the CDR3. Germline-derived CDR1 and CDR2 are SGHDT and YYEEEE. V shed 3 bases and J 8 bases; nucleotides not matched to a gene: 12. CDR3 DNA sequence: TGTGCCAGCAGCTCGATGCGGACAGGGATCGGCGGCTACACCTTC. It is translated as CASSSMRTGIGGYTF.

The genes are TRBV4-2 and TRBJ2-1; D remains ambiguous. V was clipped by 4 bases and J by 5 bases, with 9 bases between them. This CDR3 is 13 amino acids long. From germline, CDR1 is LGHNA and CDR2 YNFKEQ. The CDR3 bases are TGTGCCAGCAGCCCGACCACAGACAATGAGCAGTTCTTC. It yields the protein CASSPTTDNEQFF.

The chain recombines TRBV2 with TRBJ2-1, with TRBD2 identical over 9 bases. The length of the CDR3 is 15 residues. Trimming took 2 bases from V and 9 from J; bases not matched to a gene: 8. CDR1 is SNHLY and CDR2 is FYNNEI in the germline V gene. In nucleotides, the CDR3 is TGTGCCAGCAGTGAACGGCGGGGGGGCCCTGGTGAGCAGTTCTTC. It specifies CASSERRGGPGEQFF.

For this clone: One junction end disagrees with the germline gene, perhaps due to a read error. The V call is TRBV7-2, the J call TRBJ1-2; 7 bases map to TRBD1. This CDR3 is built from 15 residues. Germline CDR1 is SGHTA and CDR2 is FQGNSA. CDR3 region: CASSVAGTESYGYTF. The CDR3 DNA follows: TGTGCCAGCAGCGTAGCCGGGACAGAGTCCTATGGCTACACCTTC.

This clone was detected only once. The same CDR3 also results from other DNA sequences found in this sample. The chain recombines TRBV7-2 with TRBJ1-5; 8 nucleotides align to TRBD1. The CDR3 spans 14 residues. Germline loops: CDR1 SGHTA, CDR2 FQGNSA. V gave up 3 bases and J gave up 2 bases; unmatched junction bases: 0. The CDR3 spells CASSLDRGNQPQHF. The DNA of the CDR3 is TGTGCCAGCAGCTTGGACAGGGGCAATCAGCCCCAGCATTTT.

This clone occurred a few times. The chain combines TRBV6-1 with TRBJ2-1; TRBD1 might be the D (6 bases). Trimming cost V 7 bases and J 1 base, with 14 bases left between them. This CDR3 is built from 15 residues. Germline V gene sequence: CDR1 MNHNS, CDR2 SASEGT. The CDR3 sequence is CASIISTGSYNEQFF. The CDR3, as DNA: TGTGCCAGCATCATATCGACAGGATCCTACAATGAGCAGTTCTTC.

The CDR3 sequence is CASSSTTGLGGQETQYF. In DNA, the CDR3 is TGTGCCAGCAGCTCCACAACCGGGTTGGGGGGCCAAGAGACCCAGTACTTC. This chain links TRBV2 with TRBJ2-5; D might be TRBD2 (6 bases). The CDR3 totals 17 residues. Germline V gene lookup returns CDR1 SNHLY and CDR2 FYNNEI. Trimming cost V 6 bases and J 1 base, with 21 bases left between them.

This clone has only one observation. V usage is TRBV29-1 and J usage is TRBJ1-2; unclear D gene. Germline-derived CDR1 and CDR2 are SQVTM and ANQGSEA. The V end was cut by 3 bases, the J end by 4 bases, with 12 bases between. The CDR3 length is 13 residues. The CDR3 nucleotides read TGCAGCGTTGATAGGAAGGGAGGCTATGGCTACACCTTC. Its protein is CSVDRKGGYGYTF. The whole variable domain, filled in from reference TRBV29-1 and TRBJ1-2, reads SAVISQKPSRDICQRGTSLTIQCQVDSQVTMMFWYRQQPGQSLTLIATANQGSEATYESGFVIDKFPISRPNLTFSTLTVSNMSPEDSSIYLCSVDRKGGYGYTFGSGTRLTVV.

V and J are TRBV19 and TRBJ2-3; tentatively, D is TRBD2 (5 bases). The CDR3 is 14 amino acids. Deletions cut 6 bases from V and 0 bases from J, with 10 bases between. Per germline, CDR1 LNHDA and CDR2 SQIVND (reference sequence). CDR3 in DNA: TGTGCCAGTAGCTTACTAGGAAGCACAGATACGCAGTATTTT. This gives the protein CASSLLGSTDTQYF.

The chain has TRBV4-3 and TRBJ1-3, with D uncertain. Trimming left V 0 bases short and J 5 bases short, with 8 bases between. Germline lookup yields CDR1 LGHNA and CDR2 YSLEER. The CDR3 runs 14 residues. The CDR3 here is CASSQDSLRNTIYF. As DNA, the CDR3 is TGCGCCAGCAGCCAAGATAGCCTACGAAACACCATATATTTT.

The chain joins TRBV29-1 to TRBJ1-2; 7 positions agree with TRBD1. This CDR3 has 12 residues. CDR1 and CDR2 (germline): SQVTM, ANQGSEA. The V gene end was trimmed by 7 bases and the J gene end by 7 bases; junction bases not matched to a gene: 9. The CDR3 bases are TGCAGCGCCGACAGGGAGGCGGCTGGCTACACCTTC. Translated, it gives CSADREAAGYTF.

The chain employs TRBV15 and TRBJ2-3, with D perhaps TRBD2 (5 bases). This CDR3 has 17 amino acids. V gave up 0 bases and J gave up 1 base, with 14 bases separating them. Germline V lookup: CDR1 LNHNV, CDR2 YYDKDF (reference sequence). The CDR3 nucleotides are TGTGCCACCAGCAGAGATATGCGAGGGAAGGGCACAGATACGCAGTATTTT. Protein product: CATSRDMRGKGTDTQYF.

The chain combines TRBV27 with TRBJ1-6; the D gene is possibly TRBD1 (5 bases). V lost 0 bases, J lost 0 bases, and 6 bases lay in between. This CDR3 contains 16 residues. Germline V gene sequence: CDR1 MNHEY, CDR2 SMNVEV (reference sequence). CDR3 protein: CASSLSRGSYNSPLHF. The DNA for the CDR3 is TGTGCCAGCAGTTTATCAAGGGGCTCCTATAATTCACCCCTCCACTTT.

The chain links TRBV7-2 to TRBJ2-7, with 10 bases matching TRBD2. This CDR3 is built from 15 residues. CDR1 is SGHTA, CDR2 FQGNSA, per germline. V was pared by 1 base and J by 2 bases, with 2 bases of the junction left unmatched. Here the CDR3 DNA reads TGTGCCAGCAGCTTAGGGACTAGCGGTCCCTACGAGCAGTACTTC. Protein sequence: CASSLGTSGPYEQYF.

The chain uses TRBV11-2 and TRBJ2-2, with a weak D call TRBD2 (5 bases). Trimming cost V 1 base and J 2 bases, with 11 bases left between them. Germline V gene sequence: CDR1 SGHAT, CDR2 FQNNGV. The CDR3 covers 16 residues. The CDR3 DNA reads TGTGCCAGCAGCTTAGGCCCCGGGGTTAACACCGGGGAGCTGTTTTTT. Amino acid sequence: CASSLGPGVNTGELFF. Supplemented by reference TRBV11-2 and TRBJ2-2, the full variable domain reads EAGVAQSPRYKIIEKRQSVAFWCNPISGHATLYWYQQILGQGPKLLIQFQNNGVVDDSQLPKDRFSAERLKGVDSTLKIQPAKLEDSAVYLCASSLGPGVNTGELFFGEGSRLTVL.

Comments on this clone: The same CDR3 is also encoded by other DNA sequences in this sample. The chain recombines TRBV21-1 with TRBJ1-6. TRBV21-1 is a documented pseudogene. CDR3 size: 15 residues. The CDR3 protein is CASSSWRGGNSPLHF. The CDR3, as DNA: TGTGCCAGCAGCAGTTGGCGGGGAGGCAATTCCCCCCTCCACTTT.

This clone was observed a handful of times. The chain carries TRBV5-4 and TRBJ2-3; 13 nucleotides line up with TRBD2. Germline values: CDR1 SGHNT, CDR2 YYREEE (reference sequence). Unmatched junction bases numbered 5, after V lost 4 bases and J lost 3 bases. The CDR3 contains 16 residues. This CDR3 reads CASSVRLAGGTDTQYF. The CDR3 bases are TGTGCCAGCAGCGTCAGACTAGCGGGAGGAACAGATACGCAGTATTTT.

The DNA for the CDR3 is TGTGCCAGCAGCTCTCCCGTCCTAGCGGGAGTGGGAGAGACCCAGTACTTC. As protein: CASSSPVLAGVGETQYF. The rearrangement uses TRBV13 and TRBJ2-5, with 10 bases identical to TRBD2. There are 17 residues in the CDR3. Germline values: CDR1 PRHDT, CDR2 FYEKMQ (reference sequence). Trimming cost V 4 bases and J 4 bases; bases outside gene matches: 12. The complete variable domain, with remaining parts taken from reference TRBV13 and TRBJ2-5, reads AAGVIQSPRHLIKEKRETATLKCYPIPRHDTVYWYQQGPGQDPQFLISFYEKMQSDKGSIPDRFSAQQFSDYHSELNMSSLELGDSALYFCASSSPVLAGVGETQYFGPGTRLLVL.

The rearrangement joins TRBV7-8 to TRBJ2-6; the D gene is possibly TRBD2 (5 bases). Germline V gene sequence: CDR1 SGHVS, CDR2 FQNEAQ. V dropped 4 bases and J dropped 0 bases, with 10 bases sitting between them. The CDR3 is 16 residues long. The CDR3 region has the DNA TGTGCCAGCAGCTCCCAAGGACTCTCTGGGGCCAACGTCCTGACTTTC. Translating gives CASSSQGLSGANVLTF.